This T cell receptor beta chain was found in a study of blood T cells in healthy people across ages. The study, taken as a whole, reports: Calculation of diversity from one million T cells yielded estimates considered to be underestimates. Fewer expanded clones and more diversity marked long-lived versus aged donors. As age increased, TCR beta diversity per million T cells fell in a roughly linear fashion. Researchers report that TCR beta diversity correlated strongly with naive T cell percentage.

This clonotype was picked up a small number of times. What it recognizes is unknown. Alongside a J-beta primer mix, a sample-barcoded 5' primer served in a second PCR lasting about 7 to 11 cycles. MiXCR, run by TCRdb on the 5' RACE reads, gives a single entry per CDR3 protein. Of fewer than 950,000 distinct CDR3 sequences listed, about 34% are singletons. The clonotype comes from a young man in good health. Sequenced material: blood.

The CDR3 DNA follows: TGTGCCAGCAGCTTACAGGACAGAGTCTACGAGCAGTACTTC. This sequence encodes CASSLQDRVYEQYF. V gene TRBV7-2 combines with J gene TRBJ2-7, with D possibly TRBD1 on 6 matching bases. V was trimmed by 2 bases and J by 3 bases, leaving 11 bases between them. The CDR3 spans 14 residues. Germline V lookup: CDR1 SGHTA, CDR2 FQGNSA.